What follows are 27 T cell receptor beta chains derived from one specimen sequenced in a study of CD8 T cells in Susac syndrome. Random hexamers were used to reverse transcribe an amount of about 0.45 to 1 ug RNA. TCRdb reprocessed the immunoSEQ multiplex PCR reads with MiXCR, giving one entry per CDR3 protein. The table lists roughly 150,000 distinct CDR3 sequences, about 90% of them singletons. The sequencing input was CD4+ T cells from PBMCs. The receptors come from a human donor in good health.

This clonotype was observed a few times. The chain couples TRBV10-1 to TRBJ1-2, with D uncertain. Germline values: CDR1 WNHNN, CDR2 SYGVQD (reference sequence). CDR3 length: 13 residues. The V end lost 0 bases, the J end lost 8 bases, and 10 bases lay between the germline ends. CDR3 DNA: TGCGCCAGCAGTGAGTCGGGCACCTTAGGCTACACCTTC. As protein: CASSESGTLGYTF.

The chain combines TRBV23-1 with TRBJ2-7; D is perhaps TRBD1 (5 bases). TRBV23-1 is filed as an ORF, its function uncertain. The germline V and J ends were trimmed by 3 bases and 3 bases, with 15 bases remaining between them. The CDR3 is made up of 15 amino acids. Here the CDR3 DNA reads TGCGCCAGCAGTCATCCCGCAGGGCTCGGCTACGAGCAGTACTTC. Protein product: CASSHPAGLGYEQYF.

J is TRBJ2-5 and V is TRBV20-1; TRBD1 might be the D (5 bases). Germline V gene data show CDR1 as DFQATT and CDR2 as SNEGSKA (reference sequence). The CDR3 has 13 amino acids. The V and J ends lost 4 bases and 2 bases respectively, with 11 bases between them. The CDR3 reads CSATDRIQETQYF. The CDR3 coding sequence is TGCAGTGCTACTGACAGAATACAAGAGACCCAGTACTTC.

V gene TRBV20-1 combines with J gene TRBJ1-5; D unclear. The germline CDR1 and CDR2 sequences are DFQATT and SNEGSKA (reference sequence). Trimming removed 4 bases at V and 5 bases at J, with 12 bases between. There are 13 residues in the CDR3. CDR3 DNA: TGCAGTGCTACCTCGGACGGAGATCAGCCCCAGCATTTT. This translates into CSATSDGDQPQHF.

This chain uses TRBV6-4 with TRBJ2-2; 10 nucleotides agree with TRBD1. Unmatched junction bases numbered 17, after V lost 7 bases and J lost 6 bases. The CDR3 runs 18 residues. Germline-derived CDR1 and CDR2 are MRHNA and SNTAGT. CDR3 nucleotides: TGTGCCAGCAACTGGAGCATAAGACAGGGGGCATCAGCCGGGGAGCTGTTTTTT. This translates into CASNWSIRQGASAGELFF.

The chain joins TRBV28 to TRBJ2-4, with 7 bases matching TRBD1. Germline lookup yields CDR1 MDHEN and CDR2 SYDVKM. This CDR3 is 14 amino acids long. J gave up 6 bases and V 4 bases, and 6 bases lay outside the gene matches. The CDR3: CASSSRTGVNIQYF. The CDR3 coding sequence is TGTGCCAGCAGTTCGCGGACAGGTGTAAACATTCAGTACTTC.

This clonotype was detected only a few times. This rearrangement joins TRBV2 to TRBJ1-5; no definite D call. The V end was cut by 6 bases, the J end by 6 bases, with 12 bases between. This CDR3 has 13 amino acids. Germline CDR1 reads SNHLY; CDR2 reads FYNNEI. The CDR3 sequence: CASSVDSRQPQHF. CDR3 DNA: TGTGCCAGCAGCGTGGACTCCCGTCAGCCCCAGCATTTT.

The CDR3, as DNA: TGTGCCTGGAGTGTGGGGGATACGCAGTATTTT. This codes for CAWSVGDTQYF. V gene TRBV30 combines with J gene TRBJ2-3; D not resolved. This CDR3 spans 11 amino acids. V was cut by 0 bases and J by 6 bases, with 4 bases left in between. Germline CDR1 reads GTSNPN; CDR2 reads SVGIG (reference sequence).

The CDR3 here is CSASSTPEQYF. CDR3 sequence (DNA): TGCAGTGCTAGTTCAACTCCCGAGCAGTACTTC. The rearrangement uses TRBV20-1 and TRBJ2-7; D remains ambiguous. The CDR3 is 11 amino acids. Germline assignment: CDR1 DFQATT and CDR2 SNEGSKA (reference sequence). Trimming pared 3 bases from V and 6 bases from J, leaving 9 bases between.

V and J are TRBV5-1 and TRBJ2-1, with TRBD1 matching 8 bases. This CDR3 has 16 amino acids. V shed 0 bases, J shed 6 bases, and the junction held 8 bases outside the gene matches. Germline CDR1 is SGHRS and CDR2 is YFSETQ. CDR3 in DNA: TGCGCCAGCAGCTTGGTACGGGGGACAGGTGTCAATGAGCAGTTCTTC. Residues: CASSLVRGTGVNEQFF.

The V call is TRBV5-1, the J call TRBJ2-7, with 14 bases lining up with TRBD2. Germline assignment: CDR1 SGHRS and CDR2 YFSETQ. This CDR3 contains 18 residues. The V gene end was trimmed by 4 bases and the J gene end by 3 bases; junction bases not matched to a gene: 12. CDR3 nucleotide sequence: TGCGCCAGCAGCGCCGGACTAGCGGGAGGACCGCAATTCTACGAGCAGTACTTC. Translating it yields CASSAGLAGGPQFYEQYF.

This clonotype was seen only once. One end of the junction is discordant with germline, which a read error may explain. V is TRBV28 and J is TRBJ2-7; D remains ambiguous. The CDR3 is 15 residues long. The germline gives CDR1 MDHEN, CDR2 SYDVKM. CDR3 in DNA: TGTGCCAGCAGTTCCCTAGACACGTCCTCCTACGAGCAATACTTC. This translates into CASSSLDTSSYEQYF.

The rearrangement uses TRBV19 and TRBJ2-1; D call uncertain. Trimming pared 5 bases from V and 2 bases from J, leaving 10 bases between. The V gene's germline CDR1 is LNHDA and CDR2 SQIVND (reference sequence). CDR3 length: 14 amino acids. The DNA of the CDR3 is TGTGCCAGTAGTGAGAATTCAGCCTACAATGAGCAGTTCTTC. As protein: CASSENSAYNEQFF.

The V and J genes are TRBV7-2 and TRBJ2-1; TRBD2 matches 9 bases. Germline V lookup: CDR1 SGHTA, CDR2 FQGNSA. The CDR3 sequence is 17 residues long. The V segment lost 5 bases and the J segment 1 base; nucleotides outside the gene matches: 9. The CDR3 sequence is CASSPHPAGGSYNEQFF. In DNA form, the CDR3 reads TGTGCCAGCAGCCCCCATCCGGCGGGAGGGTCCTACAATGAGCAGTTCTTC.

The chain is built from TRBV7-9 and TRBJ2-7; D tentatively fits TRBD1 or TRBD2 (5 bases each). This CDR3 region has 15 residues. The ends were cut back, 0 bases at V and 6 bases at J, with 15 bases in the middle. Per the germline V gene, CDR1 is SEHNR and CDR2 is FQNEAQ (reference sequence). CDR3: CASSLASGIQGEQYF. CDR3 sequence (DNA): TGTGCCAGCAGCTTAGCGAGCGGTATCCAGGGCGAGCAGTACTTC.

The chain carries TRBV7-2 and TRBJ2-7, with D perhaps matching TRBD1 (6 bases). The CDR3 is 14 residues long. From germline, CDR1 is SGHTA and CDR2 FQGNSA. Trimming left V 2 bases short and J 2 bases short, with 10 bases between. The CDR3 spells CASSLSGATYEQYF. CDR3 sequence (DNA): TGTGCCAGCAGCTTATCAGGGGCCACCTACGAGCAGTACTTC.

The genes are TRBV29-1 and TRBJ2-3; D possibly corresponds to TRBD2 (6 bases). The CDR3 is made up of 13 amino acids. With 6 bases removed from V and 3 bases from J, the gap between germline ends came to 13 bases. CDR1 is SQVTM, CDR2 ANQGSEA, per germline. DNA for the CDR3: TGCAGCGTGGCCCCCGGAGGGACAGATACGCAGTATTTT. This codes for CSVAPGGTDTQYF.

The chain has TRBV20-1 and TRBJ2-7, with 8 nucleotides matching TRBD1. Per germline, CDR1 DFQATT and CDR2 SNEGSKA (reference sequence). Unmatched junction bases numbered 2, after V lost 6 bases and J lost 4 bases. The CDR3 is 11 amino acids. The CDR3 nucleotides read TGCAGTGCCACAGGGGGGTACGAGCAGTACTTC. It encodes CSATGGYEQYF.

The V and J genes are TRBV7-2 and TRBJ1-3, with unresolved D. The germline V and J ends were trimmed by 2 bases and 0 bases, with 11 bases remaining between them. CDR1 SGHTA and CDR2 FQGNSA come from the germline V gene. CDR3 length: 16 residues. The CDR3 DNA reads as TGTGCCAGCAGCTTAAGGTGGGCCAGCTCTGGAAACACCATATATTTT. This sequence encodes CASSLRWASSGNTIYF.

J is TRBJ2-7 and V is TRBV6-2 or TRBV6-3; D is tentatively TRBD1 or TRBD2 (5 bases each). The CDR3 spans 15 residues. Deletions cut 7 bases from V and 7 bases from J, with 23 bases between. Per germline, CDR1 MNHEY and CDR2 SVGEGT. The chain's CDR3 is CASTSFRSEGMEQYF. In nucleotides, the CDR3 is TGTGCCAGCACTTCATTCAGGTCCGAGGGGATGGAGCAGTACTTC.

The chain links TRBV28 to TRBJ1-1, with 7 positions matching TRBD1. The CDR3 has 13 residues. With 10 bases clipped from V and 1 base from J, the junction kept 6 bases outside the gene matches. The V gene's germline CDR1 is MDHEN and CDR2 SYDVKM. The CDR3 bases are TGTGCCACCCAGGGACAGCCGAACACTGAAGCTTTCTTT. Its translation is CATQGQPNTEAFF.

DNA for the CDR3: TGTGCCAGCAGTGCGGACAGGGAGCGGGAGCTGTTTTTT. Its protein is CASSADRERELFF. V gene TRBV6-1 combines with J gene TRBJ2-2; TRBD1 agrees at 8 bases. There are 13 residues in the CDR3. V gave up 4 bases and J gave up 9 bases; unmatched junction bases: 4. The germline CDR1 and CDR2 sequences are MNHNS and SASEGT.

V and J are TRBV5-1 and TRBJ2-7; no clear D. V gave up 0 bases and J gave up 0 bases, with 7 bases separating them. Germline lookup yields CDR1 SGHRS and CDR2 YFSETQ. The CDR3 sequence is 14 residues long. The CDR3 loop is CASSLGHVSYEQYF. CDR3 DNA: TGCGCCAGCAGCTTGGGTCACGTCTCCTACGAGCAGTACTTC.

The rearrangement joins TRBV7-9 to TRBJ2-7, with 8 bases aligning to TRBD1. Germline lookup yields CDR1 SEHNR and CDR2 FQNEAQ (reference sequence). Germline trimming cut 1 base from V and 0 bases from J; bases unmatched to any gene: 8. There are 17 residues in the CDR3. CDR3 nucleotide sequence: TGTGCCAGCAGCTTAGGTCGGCAGGGGGCAAACTCCTACGAGCAGTACTTC. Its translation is CASSLGRQGANSYEQYF.

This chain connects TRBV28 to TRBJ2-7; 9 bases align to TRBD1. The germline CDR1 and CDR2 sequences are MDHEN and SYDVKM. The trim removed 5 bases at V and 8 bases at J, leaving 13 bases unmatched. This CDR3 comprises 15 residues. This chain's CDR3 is CASSTSGTGQSKQYF. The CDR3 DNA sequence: TGTGCCAGCAGTACCTCGGGGACAGGGCAGAGTAAGCAGTACTTC. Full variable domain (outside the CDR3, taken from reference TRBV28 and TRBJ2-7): DVKVTQSSRYLVKRTGEKVFLECVQDMDHENMFWYRQDPGLGLRLIYFSYDVKMKEKGDIPEGYSVSREKKERFSLILESASTNQTSMYLCASSTSGTGQSKQYFGPGTRLTVT.

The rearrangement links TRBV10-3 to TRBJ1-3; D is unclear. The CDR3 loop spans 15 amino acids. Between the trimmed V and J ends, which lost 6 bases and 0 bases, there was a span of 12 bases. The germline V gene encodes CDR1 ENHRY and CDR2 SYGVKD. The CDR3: CAISLGESSGNTIYF. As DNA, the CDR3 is TGTGCCATCAGCCTTGGGGAGTCCTCTGGAAACACCATATATTTT.

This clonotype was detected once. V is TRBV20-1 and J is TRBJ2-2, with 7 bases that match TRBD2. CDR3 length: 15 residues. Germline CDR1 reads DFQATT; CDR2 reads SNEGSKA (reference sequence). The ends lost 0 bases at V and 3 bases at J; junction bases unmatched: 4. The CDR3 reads CSARDGLADTGELFF. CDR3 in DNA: TGCAGTGCTAGAGATGGGCTAGCGGACACCGGGGAGCTGTTTTTT.